Following are 30 T cell receptor beta chains from one sample sequenced in a study of a mutant IDH1 vaccine in newly diagnosed glioma. Antigen specificity for these receptors is unknown. Sequenced by immunoSEQ multiplex PCR; TCRdb stores in-frame clones only, minus some. The data show 77,000 or so clones, with 75% to 85% seen just once and around 5% held by the top ten. Time point in this sample: week 47, end of study. A single vaccine dose contained 300 ug of mutant IDH1 20-mer peptide, and topical imiquimod was used with it. The source material was PBMCs, sampled from a glioma patient whose treatment included an IDH1 peptide vaccine. The receptors derive from a man aged 35-49 years with glioma.

The chain links TRBV2 to TRBJ2-6; 8 positions agree with TRBD1. With V trimmed by 5 bases and J by 4 bases, 10 bases remained unmatched. CDR1 and CDR2 from the germline V gene are SNHLY and FYNNEI. The CDR3 extends over 17 amino acids. The CDR3 coding sequence is TGTGCCAGCAGTCCAGGGGACAGGCCAGGGGGGGCCAACGTCCTGACTTTC. It yields the protein CASSPGDRPGGANVLTF.

V is TRBV10-3 and J is TRBJ2-3; TRBD2 matches at 9 bases. Germline CDR1 reads ENHRY; CDR2 reads SYGVKD. With 6 bases clipped from V and 3 bases from J, the junction kept 4 bases outside the gene matches. The CDR3 is 14 residues long. This CDR3 reads CAISLSGSTDTQYF. CDR3 in DNA: TGTGCCATCAGCCTTAGCGGGAGTACAGATACGCAGTATTTT.

This sequence joins TRBV29-1 and TRBJ1-1, with 7 bases lining up with TRBD1. This CDR3 region has 13 residues. In germline, CDR1 is SQVTM, CDR2 ANQGSEA. V gave up 4 bases and J gave up 3 bases; unmatched junction bases: 5. The CDR3 reads CSVGTGPDTEAFF. The CDR3 coding sequence is TGCAGCGTTGGGACAGGCCCCGACACTGAAGCTTTCTTT.

V usage is TRBV5-1 and J usage is TRBJ2-3; 8 bases agree with TRBD1. The CDR3 sequence is 14 residues long. Germline values: CDR1 SGHRS, CDR2 YFSETQ. The J segment lost 7 bases and the V segment lost 4 bases, leaving 8 bases of the junction unmatched. Here the CDR3 reads CASSPRTGRNTQYF. The CDR3 coding sequence is TGCGCCAGCAGCCCCCGGACAGGGAGGAATACGCAGTATTTT.

The chain links TRBV5-6 to TRBJ1-3; D is possibly TRBD1 (5 bases). The germline V gene has CDR1 SGHDT and CDR2 YYEEEE. The V gene lost 5 bases and the J gene lost 4 bases, with 16 bases spanning the gap. CDR3 length equals 15 residues. The CDR3 region has the DNA TGTGCCAGCAGTACTACGTGGGGGGACGGAAACACCATATATTTT. It encodes CASSTTWGDGNTIYF.

V usage is TRBV4-3 and J usage is TRBJ2-5, with a possible D match to TRBD2 (6 bases). Germline CDR1 LGHNA, CDR2 YSLEER. The CDR3 has 17 residues. Trimming took 3 bases from V and 3 from J, leaving 20 bases between them. The CDR3 is CASSQLVGPRGKETQYF. The DNA of the CDR3 is TGCGCCAGCAGCCAGCTAGTGGGACCCCGGGGGAAAGAGACCCAGTACTTC.

J is TRBJ2-3 and V is TRBV7-9; D is undetermined. The CDR3 has 15 residues. Trimming stripped 1 base from V and 2 bases from J, with 10 bases between. In germline, CDR1 is SEHNR, CDR2 FQNEAQ (reference sequence). The CDR3 nucleotides read TGTGCCAGCAGCTTAGTTGGGTCAGCCACAGATACGCAGTATTTT. Translated: CASSLVGSATDTQYF.

V gene TRBV9 combines with J gene TRBJ1-2; D not certain. There are 15 residues in the CDR3. Germline lookup yields CDR1 SGDLS and CDR2 YYNGEE. Deletions cut 0 bases from V and 0 bases from J, with 9 bases between. CDR3 sequence reads: CASSVDVTPNYGYTF. CDR3 coding DNA: TGTGCCAGCAGCGTAGATGTGACCCCTAACTATGGCTACACCTTC.

The chain joins TRBV11-2 to TRBJ2-6; a possible D gene is TRBD2 (6 bases). Germline values: CDR1 SGHAT, CDR2 FQNNGV. The V end lost 5 bases, the J end lost 3 bases, and 11 bases lay between the germline ends. The CDR3 runs to 15 residues. CDR3 residues: CASSPERVGANVLTF. Written as DNA, the CDR3 is TGTGCCAGCAGCCCAGAGCGGGTTGGGGCCAACGTCCTGACTTTC.

About this clone: One end of the junction is discordant with germline, which a read error may explain. The rearrangement links TRBV2 to TRBJ1-2; D is uncertain. From germline, CDR1 is SNHLY and CDR2 FYNNEI. This CDR3 contains 13 residues. The CDR3 loop is CASIEGSNYGYTF. The CDR3 coding sequence is TGTGCCAGCATTGAAGGGTCTAACTATGGCTACACCTTC. Full variable domain (remainder filled in from reference TRBV2 and TRBJ1-2): EPEVTQTPSHQVTQMGQEVILRCVPISNHLYFYWYRQILGQKVEFLVSFYNNEISEKSEIFDDQFSVERPDGSNFTLKIRSTKLEDSAMYFCASIEGSNYGYTFGSGTRLTVV.

Regarding this clone: This sample includes further DNA sequences coding for the same CDR3. The chain joins TRBV7-2 to TRBJ2-3; D may be TRBD1 or TRBD2 (6 bases each). CDR1 and CDR2 from the germline V gene are SGHTA and FQGNSA. Trimming pared 6 bases from V and 0 bases from J, leaving 10 bases between. The CDR3 sequence is 14 residues long. The CDR3 DNA follows: TGTGCCAGCAGAAGGGGGACTAGCACAGATACGCAGTATTTT. Protein sequence: CASRRGTSTDTQYF.

The chain employs TRBV29-1 and TRBJ2-5; 9 bases map to TRBD1. The J call may be wrong; the DNA end is better matched by TRBJ2-7. The CDR3 loop spans 13 amino acids. CDR1 is SQVTM, CDR2 ANQGSEA, per germline. The CDR3 nucleotides are TGCAGCGTTGGACAGGGGGTCTCCTACGAGCAGTACTTC. This codes for CSVGQGVSYEQYF.

The gene calls are TRBV5-1 and TRBJ2-7; D remains ambiguous. Germline values: CDR1 SGHRS, CDR2 YFSETQ. The CDR3 extends over 14 amino acids. Between the trimmed V and J ends, which lost 0 bases and 2 bases, there was a span of 9 bases. DNA for the CDR3: TGCGCCAGCAGCTTGGAAGGGCTTCCCTACGAGCAGTACTTC. It yields the protein CASSLEGLPYEQYF.

The chain is built from TRBV19 and TRBJ2-5; D may be TRBD1 (6 bases). Germline V gene lookup returns CDR1 LNHDA and CDR2 SQIVND (reference sequence). V lost 4 bases, J lost 1 base, and 13 bases lay in between. The CDR3 contains 15 residues. The CDR3 protein is CASSTPGQFQETQYF. Here the CDR3 DNA reads TGTGCCAGTAGTACCCCCGGACAGTTCCAAGAGACCCAGTACTTC.

This chain connects TRBV27 to TRBJ1-6; D is perhaps TRBD1 (6 bases). The CDR3 is made up of 14 amino acids. Trimming removed 6 bases from V and 7 bases from J, with 13 bases in between. From germline, CDR1 is MNHEY and CDR2 SMNVEV (reference sequence). The CDR3 nucleotides are TGTGCCAGCAGAGCCGGGGGGCACAATTCACCCCTCCACTTT. Translated: CASRAGGHNSPLHF.

This clone has a single count. The V gene is TRBV5-1, the J gene TRBJ1-2, with D possibly TRBD1 on 5 matching bases. CDR3 length: 15 amino acids. Trimming left V 4 bases short and J 6 bases short, with 19 bases between. The germline V gene has CDR1 SGHRS and CDR2 YFSETQ. CDR3 nucleotides: TGCGCCAGCAGCCCGAGGGGTGGAACGGGGCATGGCTACACCTTC. Its protein is CASSPRGGTGHGYTF.

This clone was found a few times. The CDR3 DNA reads TGTGCCAGACAGGTCCCGAACACCGGGGAGCTGTTTTTT. Its protein is CARQVPNTGELFF. The rearrangement joins TRBV2 to TRBJ2-2, with D possibly being TRBD1 (5 bases). This CDR3 is built from 13 residues. The V end lost 9 bases, the J end lost 0 bases, and 8 bases lay between the germline ends. Looked up from germline, CDR1 is SNHLY and CDR2 is FYNNEI.

This sequence joins TRBV9 and TRBJ2-7; D is undetermined. V was clipped by 2 bases and J by 0 bases, with 9 bases between them. The V gene's germline CDR1 is SGDLS and CDR2 YYNGEE. The CDR3 is made up of 14 amino acids. The CDR3 reads CASSVTADSYEQYF. The CDR3 region has the DNA TGTGCCAGCAGCGTGACGGCCGACTCCTACGAGCAGTACTTC.

The rearrangement uses TRBV4-2 and TRBJ1-3, with TRBD1 as a possible D gene (5 bases). The CDR3 is 17 residues long. Germline V lookup: CDR1 LGHNA, CDR2 YNFKEQ. Trimming left V 0 bases short and J 0 bases short, with 12 bases between. The CDR3 region has the DNA TGTGCCAGCAGCCAAGACGGGACGGGGCCCTCTGGAAACACCATATATTTT. It encodes CASSQDGTGPSGNTIYF.

The V call is TRBV29-1, the J call TRBJ2-7; 10 nucleotides agree with TRBD1. CDR1 and CDR2 from the germline V gene are SQVTM and ANQGSEA. V shed 7 bases and J 1 base; nucleotides not matched to a gene: 7. The CDR3 runs to 14 residues. As DNA, the CDR3 is TGCAGCGGCTCCGGGACAGGGGATTCCTACGAGCAGTACTTC. Translation: CSGSGTGDSYEQYF.

CDR3: CASSQRTSGHQETQYF. Written as DNA, the CDR3 is TGTGCCAGCAGCCAACGGACTAGCGGGCACCAAGAGACCCAGTACTTC. The gene calls are TRBV4-2 and TRBJ2-5, with 11 bases that match TRBD2. The CDR3 is 16 residues long. Germline trimming cut 2 bases from V and 0 bases from J; bases unmatched to any gene: 2. Germline CDR1 LGHNA, CDR2 YNFKEQ.

In this sample, this clone turned up once. V is TRBV6-5 and J is TRBJ1-6; perhaps TRBD1 as D (6 bases). The V gene's germline CDR1 is MNHEY and CDR2 SVGAGI. This CDR3 has 15 amino acids. Trimming took off 2 bases at V and 10 bases at J, with 15 bases between the two ends. The CDR3 loop reads CASSYGQKGVSPLHF. The CDR3 DNA reads as TGTGCCAGCAGTTACGGTCAAAAGGGGGTGTCACCCCTCCACTTT.

This clone has a count of ten or more. This same CDR3 is encoded by further DNA sequences in the sample. The chain recombines TRBV5-4 with TRBJ1-1, with D maybe TRBD1 (6 bases). The CDR3 has 14 residues. V lost 0 bases and J lost 5, with 11 bases in between. The germline CDR1 and CDR2 sequences are SGHNT and YYREEE (reference sequence). CDR3 nucleotides: TGTGCCAGCAGCTTGGGGCAGGGGAGGACTGAAGCTTTCTTT. This gives the protein CASSLGQGRTEAFF.

The chain employs TRBV4-3 and TRBJ1-2; 10 bases are a match to TRBD1. J was trimmed by 1 base and V by 0 bases; bases with no gene match: 8. The CDR3 is 18 residues long. In germline, CDR1 is LGHNA, CDR2 YSLEER. CDR3 protein: CASSQETGGFGGNYGYTF. The DNA of the CDR3 is TGCGCCAGCAGCCAAGAGACAGGGGGCTTTGGGGGTAACTATGGCTACACCTTC.

The genes are TRBV25-1 and TRBJ1-2; 10 nucleotides agree with TRBD1. J was trimmed by 1 base and V by 5 bases; bases with no gene match: 7. The germline gives CDR1 MGHDK, CDR2 SYGVNS. This CDR3 is 16 amino acids long. The CDR3 loop is CASSSLDRGGNYGYTF. DNA for the CDR3: TGTGCCAGCAGTTCCCTGGACAGGGGGGGTAACTATGGCTACACCTTC.

This clone came up many times. The chain recombines TRBV4-3 with TRBJ2-7, with TRBD1 matching 10 bases. The germline CDR1 and CDR2 sequences are LGHNA and YSLEER. Unmatched junction bases numbered 12, after V lost 4 bases and J lost 3 bases. The CDR3 has 17 residues. The DNA of the CDR3 is TGCGCCAGCAGCCGCGCCTATTTCGGGACAGGGGACTACGAGCAGTACTTC. Amino acids: CASSRAYFGTGDYEQYF.

The chain employs TRBV5-1 and TRBJ2-7; D gene ambiguous. This CDR3 is 12 amino acids long. Per the germline V gene, CDR1 is SGHRS and CDR2 is YFSETQ. Trimming removed 4 bases from V and 1 base from J, with 6 bases in between. CDR3 DNA sequence: TGCGCCAGCAGCACCGTGTCCTACGAGCAGTACTTC. Its protein product is CASSTVSYEQYF. Full variable domain (rest looked up from reference TRBV5-1 and TRBJ2-7): KAGVTQTPRYLIKTRGQQVTLSCSPISGHRSVSWYQQTPGQGLQFLFEYFSETQRNKGNFPGRFSGRQFSNSRSEMNVSTLELGDSALYLCASSTVSYEQYFGPGTRLTVT.

The gene calls are TRBV11-2 and TRBJ2-7; D is perhaps TRBD1 or TRBD2 (6 bases each). The CDR3 is made up of 17 amino acids. V lost 4 bases, J lost 4 bases, and 23 bases lay in between. CDR1 is SGHAT, CDR2 FQNNGV, per germline. The CDR3 nucleotides are TGTGCCAGCAGCTCCATAATGGGGGGCGCAGGGAGTTACGAGCAGTACTTC. Encoded protein: CASSSIMGGAGSYEQYF.

The V call is TRBV7-9, the J call TRBJ2-1; no clear D. CDR1 and CDR2 (germline): SEHNR, FQNEAQ (reference sequence). This CDR3 spans 15 amino acids. The V end was cut by 5 bases, the J end by 3 bases, with 14 bases between. The CDR3 spells CASSTLGGIYNEQFF. The CDR3 bases are TGTGCCAGCAGCACCCTGGGCGGAATCTACAATGAGCAGTTCTTC.

J is TRBJ2-7 and V is TRBV7-9; 7 bases match TRBD2. This CDR3 region has 14 residues. The germline V gene encodes CDR1 SEHNR and CDR2 FQNEAQ (reference sequence). V dropped 3 bases and J dropped 2; count of bases not matched to a gene: 4. The CDR3 loop reads CASSLSSGTYEQYF. CDR3 nucleotides: TGTGCCAGCAGCTTGTCCAGCGGGACCTACGAGCAGTACTTC.